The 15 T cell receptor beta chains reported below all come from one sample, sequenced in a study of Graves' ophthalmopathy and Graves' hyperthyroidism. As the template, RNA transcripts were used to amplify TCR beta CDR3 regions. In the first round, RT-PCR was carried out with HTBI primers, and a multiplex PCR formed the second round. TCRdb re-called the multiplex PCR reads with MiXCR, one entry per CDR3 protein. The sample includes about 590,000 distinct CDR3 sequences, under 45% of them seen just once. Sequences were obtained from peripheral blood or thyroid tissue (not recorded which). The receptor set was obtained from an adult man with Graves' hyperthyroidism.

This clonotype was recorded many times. CDR3 bases: TGTGCCAGCGCCCCAAGGACCTCTGGAAACACCATATATTTT. Translation: CASAPRTSGNTIYF. The chain combines TRBV5-5 with TRBJ1-3; no reliable D call. Trimming pared 7 bases from V and 0 bases from J, leaving 11 bases between. The CDR3 spans 14 residues. CDR1 is SGHKS, CDR2 YYEKEE, per germline (reference sequence).

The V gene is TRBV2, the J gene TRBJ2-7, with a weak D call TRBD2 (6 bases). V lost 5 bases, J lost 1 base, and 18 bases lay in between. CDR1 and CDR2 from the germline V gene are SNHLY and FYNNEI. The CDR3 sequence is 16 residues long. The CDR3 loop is CASSLIAGTDSYEQYF. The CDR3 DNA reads TGTGCCAGCAGTTTAATCGCCGGGACTGATTCCTACGAGCAGTACTTC.

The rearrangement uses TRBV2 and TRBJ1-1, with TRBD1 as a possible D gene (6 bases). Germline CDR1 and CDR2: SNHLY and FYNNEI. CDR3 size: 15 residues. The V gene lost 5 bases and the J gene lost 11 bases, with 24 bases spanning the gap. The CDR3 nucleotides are TGTGCCAGCAGTTTAATCGCGCAGGGACATAGGTTGGCTTTCTTT. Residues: CASSLIAQGHRLAFF.

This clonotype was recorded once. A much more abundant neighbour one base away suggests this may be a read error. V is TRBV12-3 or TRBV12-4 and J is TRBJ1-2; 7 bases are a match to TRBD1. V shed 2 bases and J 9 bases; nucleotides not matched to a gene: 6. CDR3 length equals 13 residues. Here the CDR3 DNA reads TGTGCCAGCAGTTTAACAGGGGTGGATAGCTACACCTTC. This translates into CASSLTGVDSYTF.

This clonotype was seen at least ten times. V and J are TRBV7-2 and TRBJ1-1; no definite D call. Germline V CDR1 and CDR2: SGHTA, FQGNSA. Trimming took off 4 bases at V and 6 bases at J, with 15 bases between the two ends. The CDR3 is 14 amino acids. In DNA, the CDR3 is TGTGCCAGCAGCTACCTCGCCGGGGTGCCTGAAGCTTTCTTT. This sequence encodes CASSYLAGVPEAFF.

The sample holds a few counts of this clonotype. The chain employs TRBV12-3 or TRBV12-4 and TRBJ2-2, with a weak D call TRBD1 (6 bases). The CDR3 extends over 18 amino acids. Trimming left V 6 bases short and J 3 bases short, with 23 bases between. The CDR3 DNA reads TGTGCCAGCAGACTGACAGGCAGAATCCCGGGATACACCGGGGAGCTGTTTTTT. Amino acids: CASRLTGRIPGYTGELFF.

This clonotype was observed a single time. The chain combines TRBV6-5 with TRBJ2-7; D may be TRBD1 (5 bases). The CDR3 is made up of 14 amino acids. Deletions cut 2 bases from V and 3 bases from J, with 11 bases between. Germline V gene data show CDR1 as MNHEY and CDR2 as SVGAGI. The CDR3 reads CASSYGARGYEQYF. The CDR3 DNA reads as TGTGCCAGCAGTTACGGGGCCAGAGGCTACGAGCAGTACTTC.

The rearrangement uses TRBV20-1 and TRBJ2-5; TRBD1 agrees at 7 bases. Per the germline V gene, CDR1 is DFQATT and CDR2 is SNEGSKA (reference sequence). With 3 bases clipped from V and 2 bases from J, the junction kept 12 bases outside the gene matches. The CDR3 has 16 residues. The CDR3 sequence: CSASPRQGITQETQYF. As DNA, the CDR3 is TGCAGTGCTAGCCCTAGACAGGGCATTACTCAAGAGACCCAGTACTTC.

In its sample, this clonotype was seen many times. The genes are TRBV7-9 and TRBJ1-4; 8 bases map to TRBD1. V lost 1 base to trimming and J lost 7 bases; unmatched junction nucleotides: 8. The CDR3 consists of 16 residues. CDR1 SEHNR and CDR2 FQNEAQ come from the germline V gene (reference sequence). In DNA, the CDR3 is TGTGCCAGCAGCTTAGTAGACAGGGGAGTTGGTGAAAAACTGTTTTTT. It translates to CASSLVDRGVGEKLFF.

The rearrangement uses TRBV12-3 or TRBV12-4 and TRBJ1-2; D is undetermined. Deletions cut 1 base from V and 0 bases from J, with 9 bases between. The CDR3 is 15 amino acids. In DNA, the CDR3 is TGTGCCAGCAGTTTAGAAGGGATTACTAACTATGGCTACACCTTC. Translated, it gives CASSLEGITNYGYTF.

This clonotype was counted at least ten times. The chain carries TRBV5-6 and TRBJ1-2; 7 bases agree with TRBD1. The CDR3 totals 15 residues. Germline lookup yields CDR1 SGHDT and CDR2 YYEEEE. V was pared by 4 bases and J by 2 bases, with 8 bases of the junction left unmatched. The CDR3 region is CASSRYGTVNYGYTF. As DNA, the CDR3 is TGTGCCAGCAGCAGATACGGGACAGTAAACTATGGCTACACCTTC. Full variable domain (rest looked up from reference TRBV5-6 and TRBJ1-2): DAGVTQSPTHLIKTRGQQVTLRCSPKSGHDTVSWYQQALGQGPQFIFQYYEEEERQRGNFPDRFSGHQFPNYSSELNVNALLLGDSALYLCASSRYGTVNYGYTFGSGTRLTVV.

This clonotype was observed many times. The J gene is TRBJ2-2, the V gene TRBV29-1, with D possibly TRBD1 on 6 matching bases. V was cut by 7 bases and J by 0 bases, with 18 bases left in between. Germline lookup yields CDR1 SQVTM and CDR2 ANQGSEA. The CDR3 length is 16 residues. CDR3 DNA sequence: TGCAGCGCCGAAAGATTAGACAGGTCGAACACCGGGGAGCTGTTTTTT. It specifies CSAERLDRSNTGELFF.

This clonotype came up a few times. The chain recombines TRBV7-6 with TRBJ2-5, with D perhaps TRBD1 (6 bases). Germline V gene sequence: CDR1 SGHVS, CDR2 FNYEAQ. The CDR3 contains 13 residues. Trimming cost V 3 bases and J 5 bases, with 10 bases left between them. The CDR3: CASSFRQGETQYF. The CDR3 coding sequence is TGTGCCAGCAGCTTTCGGCAGGGGGAGACCCAGTACTTC.

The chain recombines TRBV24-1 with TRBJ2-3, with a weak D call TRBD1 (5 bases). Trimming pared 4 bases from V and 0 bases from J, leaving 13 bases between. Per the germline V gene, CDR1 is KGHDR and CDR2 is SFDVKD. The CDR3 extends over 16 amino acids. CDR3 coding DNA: TGTGCCACCAGTGACCCTAGGACAATTAGCACAGATACGCAGTATTTT. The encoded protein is CATSDPRTISTDTQYF.

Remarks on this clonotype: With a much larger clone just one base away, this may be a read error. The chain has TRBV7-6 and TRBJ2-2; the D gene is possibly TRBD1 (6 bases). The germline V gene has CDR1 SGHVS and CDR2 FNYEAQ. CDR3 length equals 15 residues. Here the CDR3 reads CASSLSQGTTGEMFF. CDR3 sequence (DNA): TGTGCCAGCAGCTTATCCCAGGGGACCACCGGGGAGATGTTTTTT.